This T cell receptor beta chain was found in a study of T cell responses to AZD1222 COVID-19 vaccine. Germline V lookup: CDR1 MDHEN, CDR2 SYDVKM. CDR3 length: 15 amino acids. Trimming removed 4 bases from V and 0 bases from J, with 13 bases in between. Comments on this clone: Its matching antigen is unknown.

The table came from immunoSEQ multiplex PCR; TCRdb's copy has only in-frame clones and leaves some out. The profile shows fewer than 150,000 clones, over 75% of them singletons. Findings and limits, study-wide: Once two AZD1222 doses were given, Spike-specific TCR breadth and depth went up. Seropositive status at baseline applied to only 5 to 7 AZD1222 recipients.

This chain links TRBV28 with TRBJ2-7; tentative D call: TRBD2 (6 bases). The sequence was collected from an adult in good health. The specimen was peripheral blood, collected on day 0 of AZD1222 vaccination. The CDR3 here is CASSSPGLRSYEQYF. The CDR3, as DNA: TGTGCCAGCAGTTCCCCGGGACTCCGCTCCTACGAGCAGTACTTC.